This note documents a single T cell receptor beta chain sequence. It lacks a known antigen. Per-nucleotide qualities are absent, and no much larger clonotype sits a single base away. The entire amount of isolated RNA was reverse transcribed using the High Capacity cDNA Reverse Transcription Kit, so the sequenced TCRB transcripts were expressed ones. Deep immunoSEQ sequencing was performed on naive, central memory and regulatory T cell samples, with an average of roughly 3.3 million total reads per sample. Sorted cells were lysed in RLT buffer and RNA was extracted with DNase-treated RNeasy Micro or Mini kits, depending on cell number. Each cell subset was processed separately to prevent cross-contamination, with patient and healthy donor samples processed together. TCRB sequences were amplified from cDNA with the immunoSEQ multiplex PCR, producing 87-bp fragments spanning the CDR3 region. Sequencing of the amplicons was performed on the Illumina HiSeq platform. The authors' analysis ran thus. PCR bias was corrected computationally using synthetic template baselines, and reads within Hamming distance 2 were collapsed, with unmergeable singletons discarded. Reads were aligned to IMGT to assign V, D and J genes, CDR3 length, and insertions or deletions at six rearrangement sites. Clonotype counts were normalized to sorted cell number within each subset before computing true diversity and Gini coefficients with the tcR R package. The overlap coefficient, calculated on TCRB nucleotide sequences, was used to measure repertoire sharing. The source is immuneACCESS, and TCRdb retained only in-frame sequences with V and J called. Part of the clones is not carried over; for the studies checked, unresolved V genes explain less than half of this, and the remainder is unexplained. Clone size and V and J calls were adopted from that table, with D and trimming inferred from the DNA. In all, the sample holds 250,000 to 350,000 clones, and less than 15% of those were seen once. The ten largest make up more than 6.5% of the sample.

These data come from a study of beta chain features in type 1 diabetes (dated by TCRdb to the late 2010s). Looking at the study overall: No differences in mean age, gender distribution, total cell number or subset yield were found between patients and healthy donors. Across all samples, around 100 million sorted cells were examined, and cell number per subset correlated strongly with RNA yield. In the study, recently diagnosed type 1 diabetes patients and matched healthy donors were compared on the TCRB repertoires of their sorted circulating CD4+ T cell subsets. Regulatory and stem cell-like memory subsets were isolated from only 8 patients and about eight healthy donors, whereas naive and central memory subsets came from all 30 or so donors. General study outcomes and caveats: A moderate but significant shortening of TCRB CDR3 length was observed in type 1 diabetes patients in all four CD4+ subsets. Only small numbers of individuals were included in the HLA sub-analyses, which left unresolved whether HLA type had any influence on TCRB rearrangement. Patients with type 1 diabetes made fewer insertions and deleted more nucleotides at VDJ recombination sites, implying thymic rearrangement abnormalities. Because cDNA was sequenced instead of genomic DNA, activated cells with high expression could be over-represented, although the groups did not differ in activation or CD3 levels. Naive, central memory and regulatory TCRB repertoires appeared to be more alike among patients than among healthy donors. PCR may preferentially amplify shorter templates, but because patient and control samples were amplified and corrected together, any resulting skew would affect both groups equally.

From each donor, a single peripheral blood sample of approximately 120 mL on average was drawn into heparinised tubes. Using a panel that included CD45RO, CCR7, CD25, CD127, CD95 and CD27, naive, central memory, regulatory and stem cell-like memory CD4+ T cells were sorted on a BD FACSAria II. All sorted populations exceeded 95% purity. Right away, PBMCs were isolated by Lymphoprep density gradient centrifugation and were stained directly, with no culture step. To minimize batch effects, samples were stained and sorted in pairs, one healthy donor with one patient per experiment. CDR3 length: 15 amino acids, cysteine to phenylalanine. Only CDR3 DNA remains: 45 bases, in frame from the first base. The germline V gene supplies CDR1 SGDLS and CDR2 YYNGEE. After removal of 0 bases from V and 2 bases from J, the junction retains 3 bases not matched to a gene.

This chain joins TRBV9 to TRBJ2-3; 7 bases in the junction line up with TRBD1. This TCR derives from a man younger than 45 in good health. Sequencing used central memory CD4+ T cells from blood. The DNA sequence is as follows: TGTGCCAGCAGCGTAGGGGGACAGAACACAGATACGCAGTATTTT. Its amino acids are CASSVGGQNTDTQYF.